The sequence of this T cell receptor beta chain was determined in a study of identical twins. This clonotype has more than one count but fewer than ten. Its specificity is unknown. With template switching, a universal primer site was added, and the cDNA carried unique molecular identifiers. One entry per CDR3 protein results from TCRdb running MiXCR on the 5' RACE reads. The table lists 500,000 to 550,000 distinct CDR3 sequences, around 20% of them singletons. CDR1 is SNHLY and CDR2 is FYNNEI in the germline V gene. The CDR3 is made up of 14 amino acids. Trimming left V 6 bases short and J 8 bases short, with 16 bases between. General study points: Beta out-of-frame twin sharing showed a weaker excess. Models, which agreed with sharing between unrelated individuals, nonetheless underestimated the out-of-frame TCR alpha sharing seen in monozygotic twins. Low generation probability was overrepresented in out-of-frame alpha sequences shared by twins.

The same data also contributed to another study, on yellow fever vaccine responses in identical twins.

The sequenced sample was CD4+ T cells sorted from blood. The chain links TRBV2 to TRBJ2-2; D gene uncertain. This clonotype was sampled from a woman younger than 30 in good health. This CDR3 is CASRIDNPKGELFF. CDR3 in DNA: TGTGCCAGCAGGATCGACAACCCCAAGGGGGAGCTGTTTTTT.